This TCR beta chain was observed in a study of identical twins. In this sample, this clonotype turned up a few times. Antigen specificity is unknown. From the 5' RACE reads, TCRdb called clonotypes with MiXCR, one entry per CDR3 protein. This sample yields 350,000 or so distinct CDR3 sequences, of which approximately 9.1% are seen a single time; under 10% belongs to the top ten. This CDR3 comprises 13 residues. V lost 2 bases and J lost 5, with 9 bases in between. Germline CDR1 reads SGHVS; CDR2 reads FQNEAQ. Notes on the study in general: Models, which agreed with sharing between unrelated individuals, nonetheless underestimated the out-of-frame TCR alpha sharing seen in monozygotic twins.

The specimen sequenced was naive T cells sorted from blood. The sequence was collected from a woman between 45 and 60 years old in good health. The chain uses TRBV7-8 and TRBJ2-5, with D unresolved. CDR3 nucleotide sequence: TGTGCCAGCAGCTTAAGGGTACGGGAGACCCAGTACTTC. Protein: CASSLRVRETQYF.